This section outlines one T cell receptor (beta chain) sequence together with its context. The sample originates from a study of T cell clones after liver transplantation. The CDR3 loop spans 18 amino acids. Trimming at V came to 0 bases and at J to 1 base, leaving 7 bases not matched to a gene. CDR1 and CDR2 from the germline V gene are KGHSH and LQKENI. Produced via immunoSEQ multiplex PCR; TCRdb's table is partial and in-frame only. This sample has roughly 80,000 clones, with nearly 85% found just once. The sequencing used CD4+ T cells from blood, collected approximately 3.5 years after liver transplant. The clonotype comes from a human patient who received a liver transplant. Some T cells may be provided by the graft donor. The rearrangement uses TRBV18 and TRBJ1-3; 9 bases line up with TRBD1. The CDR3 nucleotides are TGTGCCAGCTCACCACCGAGGACAGGGGAACCTTCTGGAAACACCATATATTTT. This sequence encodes CASSPPRTGEPSGNTIYF.